A selection of T cell receptor beta chains follows, all from one sample in a study of T-cell reconstitution after alpha-beta-depleted transplantation in children. TCRdb ran MiXCR on the PCR reads and lists one entry per CDR3 protein. The sample has about 980,000 distinct CDR3 sequences, about 29% seen once. The specimen was PBMCs, mostly from graft donor cells, collected 360 days after TCRalphabeta/CD19-depleted stem cell transplant. These receptor sequences come from a boy under two years old who had a stem cell transplant for SCID, so the T cells may come from the graft donor. The CDR3 runs from the conserved cysteine through the conserved F or W.

CASSARQGTEAFF	TRBV2	TRBJ1-1
CASRGVRGVTEAFF	TRBV6-5	TRBJ1-1
CASSYWRGTGYGYTF	TRBV6-2/TRBV6-3	TRBJ1-2
CASSSSRFSTDTQYF	TRBV12-3/TRBV12-4	TRBJ2-3
CASSPVEGGSIQYF	TRBV12-3/TRBV12-4	TRBJ2-4
CASSFPPRTGYYEQYF	TRBV11-2	TRBJ2-7
CASSLRTEPYEQYF	TRBV5-5	TRBJ2-7
CASSLGLADYQETQYF	TRBV5-1	TRBJ2-5
CASSPTFIETQYF	TRBV18	TRBJ2-5
CASSPGGQGTDTQYF	TRBV7-8	TRBJ2-3
CSAERGSGNTIYF	TRBV20-1	TRBJ1-3
CASSAQPGLVSDTQYF	TRBV9	TRBJ2-3
CASNYLRDVHNSPLHF	TRBV5-6	TRBJ1-6
CASSFPMSSDTQYF	TRBV6-5	TRBJ2-3
CASSPVSGGLQETQYF	TRBV5-1	TRBJ2-5
CATGVLGGNTIYF	TRBV28	TRBJ1-3
CASSHRDRGPDTQYF	TRBV4-2	TRBJ2-3
CASSPNWKGPGELFF	TRBV12-3/TRBV12-4	TRBJ2-2
CASDRASLGSGQYF	TRBV2	TRBJ2-7
CASSPGLNPDNEQFF	TRBV5-1	TRBJ2-1
CASSLEGIAAEAFF	TRBV7-9	TRBJ1-1
CASSPPGHYEQYF	TRBV12-3/TRBV12-4	TRBJ2-7
CASSQVLRIFSYNEQFF	TRBV4-3	TRBJ2-1
CASSIAGGAVPEQYF	TRBV7-9	TRBJ2-7
CASSLTVGNTEAFF	TRBV7-3	TRBJ1-1
CASSLAVTGTLNTEAFF	TRBV12-3/TRBV12-4	TRBJ1-1
CSARPKGQGLTDTQYF	TRBV20-1	TRBJ2-3
CATLDSHEQFF	TRBV10-3	TRBJ2-1
CASSLASAGRETQYF	TRBV11-2	TRBJ2-5
CATSRVQGNSPLHF	TRBV15	TRBJ1-6
CASSLQRQGSYSYNSPLHF	TRBV27	TRBJ1-6
CASSLTDRGEQYF	TRBV7-8	TRBJ2-7
CASSQDNGTGFKTGELFF	TRBV4-2	TRBJ2-2
CASSADGGYEKLFF	TRBV9	TRBJ1-4
CSARDRDTGTDTQYF	TRBV20-1	TRBJ2-3
CASSRDDSRNTDTQYF	TRBV5-1	TRBJ2-3
CASSLIVNEQFF	TRBV5-5	TRBJ2-1
CASSYSKNIPRSDWELFF	TRBV6-5	TRBJ2-2
CASSPLSVASTDTQYF	TRBV12-3/TRBV12-4	TRBJ2-3
CASSGAPAEQYF	TRBV5-1	TRBJ2-7
CATSRDQSDSTDTQYF	TRBV15	TRBJ2-3
CSVTGTETQYF	TRBV20-1	TRBJ2-5
CASSWPGGGGQFF	TRBV12-3/TRBV12-4	TRBJ2-1
CASSPTGTGWYNEQFF	TRBV7-8	TRBJ2-1
CASSLTSGVEETQYF	TRBV5-1	TRBJ2-5